These 16 T cell receptor beta chains came from one sample sequenced in a study of blood T cells in healthy people across ages. Sample-barcoded 5' priming and a J-beta primer mix drove a second PCR of roughly 6 to 12 cycles. TCRdb re-called the 5' RACE reads through MiXCR, storing one row per CDR3 protein. The table has some 940,000 distinct CDR3 sequences, 25% to 30% seen once. These data were also filed under a second study, of T cells of mothers and their children.

Sequencing was performed on blood. The receptors were sampled from a woman in her 40s in good health.

The chain links TRBV20-1 to TRBJ2-3; possible D gene TRBD1, 5 bases. V gave up 0 bases and J gave up 5 bases, with 18 bases separating them. In germline, CDR1 is DFQATT, CDR2 SNEGSKA (reference sequence). This CDR3 comprises 16 residues. The CDR3 spells CSARDGSRPRGDTQYF. The CDR3 region has the DNA TGCAGTGCTAGAGATGGGTCCCGACCAAGGGGAGATACGCAGTATTTT.

V usage is TRBV7-8 and J usage is TRBJ2-1, with 9 bases identical to TRBD2. This CDR3 has 16 residues. V was clipped by 0 bases and J by 3 bases; unmatched bases: 3. The germline V gene has CDR1 SGHVS and CDR2 FQNEAQ. The CDR3 here is CASSLAAGGVYNEQFF. The CDR3 DNA sequence: TGTGCCAGCAGCTTAGCAGCGGGGGGTGTCTACAATGAGCAGTTCTTC.

Remarks on this clonotype: One junction end disagrees with the germline gene, perhaps due to a read error. The rearrangement uses TRBV7-2 and TRBJ2-3; tentatively, D is TRBD1 (6 bases). CDR3 length: 15 amino acids. Germline V CDR1 and CDR2: SGHTA, FQGNSA. In nucleotides, the CDR3 is TGTGCCAGCAGCTTGGAGACAAGGAGGACAGATACGCGGTATTTT. Amino acids: CASSLETRRTDTRYF.

In this sample, this clonotype turned up a few times. The V and J genes are TRBV12-3 or TRBV12-4 and TRBJ2-5; 11 nucleotides line up with TRBD1. The J call may be wrong; the DNA end is better matched by TRBJ2-7. There are 16 residues in the CDR3. The CDR3 nucleotides read TGTGCCAGCAGTGCGACCATCGGGACAGGGGGTCGCGAGCAGTACTTC. It yields the protein CASSATIGTGGREQYF.

This clonotype was seen a single time. A much larger clone differs from this one at a single base, so this may be a read error. The rearrangement joins TRBV12-5 to TRBJ2-1, with a tentative D call TRBD2 (6 bases). Germline values: CDR1 LGHNT, CDR2 FRNRAP. The CDR3 is 13 residues long. CDR3 residues: CASGSPGLNGQFF. In DNA form, the CDR3 reads TGTGCTAGTGGTTCCCCAGGACTAAATGGGCAGTTCTTC.

This clonotype was picked up a small number of times. The chain carries TRBV29-1 and TRBJ1-1, with a tentative D call TRBD1 (5 bases). CDR1 SQVTM and CDR2 ANQGSEA come from the germline V gene. The CDR3 runs to 12 residues. Trimming shortened V by 5 bases and J by 11 bases, and 18 bases separated the two germline ends. In DNA, the CDR3 is TGCAGCGTTATTGGGACCGCCTTAGGGGCTTTCTTT. Amino acid sequence: CSVIGTALGAFF. The variable domain in full, with the rest retrieved from reference TRBV29-1 and TRBJ1-1, is SAVISQKPSRDICQRGTSLTIQCQVDSQVTMMFWYRQQPGQSLTLIATANQGSEATYESGFVIDKFPISRPNLTFSTLTVSNMSPEDSSIYLCSVIGTALGAFFGQGTRLTVV.

The chain couples TRBV7-3 to TRBJ2-2; 9 nucleotides agree with TRBD1. CDR1 SGHTA and CDR2 FQGTGA come from the germline V gene. The CDR3 has 16 amino acids. The V segment lost 1 base and the J segment 4 bases; nucleotides outside the gene matches: 4. The DNA for the CDR3 is TGTGCCAGCAGCTTAAACCCGACAGGGGGCACCGGGGAGCTGTTTTTT. Its protein is CASSLNPTGGTGELFF.

CDR3 sequence (DNA): TGCGCCAGCAGCTTGGCCCCCGTGTCGGGGGAAGGCTACACCTTC. As protein: CASSLAPVSGEGYTF. The chain joins TRBV5-1 to TRBJ1-2, with D perhaps TRBD1 (5 bases). The CDR3 is 15 residues long. Germline V gene sequence: CDR1 SGHRS, CDR2 YFSETQ. V was cut by 0 bases and J by 8 bases, with 17 bases left in between.

This clonotype has just a few counts. V is TRBV7-2 and J is TRBJ1-4; a possible D gene is TRBD1 (6 bases). Per germline, CDR1 SGHTA and CDR2 FQGNSA. The ends were cut back, 3 bases at V and 15 bases at J, with 11 bases in the middle. The length of the CDR3 is 11 residues. CDR3 nucleotide sequence: TGTGCCAGCAGCTTGGGACACAGGATGTTTTTT. Its protein is CASSLGHRMFF.

The table lists this clonotype with many counts. DNA of the CDR3: TGTGCCAGCAGTTTATCTCGGGGAAAGTACGAGCAGTACTTC. This translates into CASSLSRGKYEQYF. The genes are TRBV27 and TRBJ2-7, with D possibly being TRBD2 (5 bases). The CDR3 is made up of 14 amino acids. Germline lookup yields CDR1 MNHEY and CDR2 SMNVEV (reference sequence). The ends were cut back, 0 bases at V and 4 bases at J, with 10 bases in the middle.

This clonotype appeared a few times. A read error may account for a junction end that differs from germline. V gene TRBV29-1 combines with J gene TRBJ1-2; D possibly corresponds to TRBD1 (5 bases). Per the germline V gene, CDR1 is SQVTM and CDR2 is ANQGSEA. CDR3 length equals 11 residues. The CDR3 loop reads CSLGGDYGHTF. The CDR3 DNA is TGCAGCCTGGGGGGGGACTATGGCCACACCTTC.

This clonotype was recorded at least ten times. The chain recombines TRBV4-2 with TRBJ2-7; a weak D match, TRBD2 (5 bases). Per the germline V gene, CDR1 is LGHNA and CDR2 is YNFKEQ. Trimming left V 4 bases short and J 3 bases short, with 16 bases between. This CDR3 comprises 15 residues. As DNA, the CDR3 is TGTGCCAGCAGCCCCGGGGTGCGGCTGATCTACGAGCAGTACTTC. Translated, it gives CASSPGVRLIYEQYF.

Ten or more counts support this clonotype. V usage is TRBV9 and J usage is TRBJ2-7; weak D call: TRBD1 (6 bases). Germline CDR1 and CDR2: SGDLS and YYNGEE. The CDR3 is 14 residues long. Trimming cost V 0 bases and J 7 bases, with 14 bases left between them. The DNA of the CDR3 is TGTGCCAGCAGCGTAGATCTGGGGGCGCAGGAGCAGTACTTC. It translates to CASSVDLGAQEQYF.

Turning to this clonotype: A much larger clonotype is one base distant, so this may be a read error. The genes are TRBV4-1 and TRBJ2-5, with D hard to call. With 2 bases removed from V and 11 bases from J, the gap between germline ends came to 12 bases. The germline V gene has CDR1 MGHRA and CDR2 YSYEKL. CDR3 length equals 12 residues. The CDR3 region is CASSQISLEQYF. The CDR3 DNA reads as TGCGCCAGCAGCCAAATCAGTCTAGAGCAGTACTTC.

This clonotype is a singleton in its sample. One base away lies a much larger clone, so this may be a sequencing read error. The genes are TRBV29-1 and TRBJ2-5; D might be TRBD1 (6 bases). There are 13 residues in the CDR3. Germline CDR1 reads SQVTM; CDR2 reads ANQGSEA. The DNA of the CDR3 is TGCAGTGTTGCCGGGACAACACAAGAGACCCAGTACTTC. Amino acids: CSVAGTTQETQYF.

This chain links TRBV13 with TRBJ2-7; 9 bases fit TRBD1. Germline trimming cut 6 bases from V and 4 bases from J; bases unmatched to any gene: 7. The CDR3 spans 14 residues. CDR1 and CDR2 from the germline V gene are PRHDT and FYEKMQ (reference sequence). CDR3 in amino acids: CASRTGTGRYEQYF. CDR3 DNA sequence: TGTGCCAGCAGAACCGGGACAGGGAGATACGAGCAGTACTTC.